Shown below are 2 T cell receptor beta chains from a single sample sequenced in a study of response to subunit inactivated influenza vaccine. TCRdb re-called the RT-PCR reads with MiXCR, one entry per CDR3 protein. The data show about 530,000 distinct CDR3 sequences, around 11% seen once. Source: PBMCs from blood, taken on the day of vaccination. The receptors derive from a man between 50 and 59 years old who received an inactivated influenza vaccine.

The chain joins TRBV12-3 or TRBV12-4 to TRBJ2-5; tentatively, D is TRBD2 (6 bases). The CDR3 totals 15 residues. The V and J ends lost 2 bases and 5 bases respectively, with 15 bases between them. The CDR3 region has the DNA TGTGCCAGCAGTTTAACCGCGGGATCGATTGAGACCCAGTACTTC. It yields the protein CASSLTAGSIETQYF.

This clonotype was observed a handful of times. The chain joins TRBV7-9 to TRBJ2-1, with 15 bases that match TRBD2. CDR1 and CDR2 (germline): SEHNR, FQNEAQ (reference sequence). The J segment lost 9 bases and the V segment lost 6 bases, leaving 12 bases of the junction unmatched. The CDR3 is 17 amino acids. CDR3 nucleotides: TGTGCCAGCAGTCCTCCCGCCGGGACTAGCGGGAGGTTTGAGCAGTTCTTC. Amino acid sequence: CASSPPAGTSGRFEQFF.